This T cell receptor (beta chain) was sequenced for a study of Graves' ophthalmopathy and Graves' hyperthyroidism. Transcripts of RNA were the source for amplifying TCR beta CDR3 regions. Amplification began with first-round RT-PCR using HTBI primers, then second-round multiplex PCR was performed. Via MiXCR, TCRdb re-called the multiplex PCR reads, giving one row per CDR3 protein. The sample has hundreds of thousands of distinct CDR3 sequences; around 21% are singletons. CDR1 is MNHEY, CDR2 SVGEGT, per germline. CDR3 length: 16 residues. Trimming took 5 bases from V and 1 from J; bases not matched to a gene: 6.

The TCR sequence derives from a woman aged 18-30 years with stable Graves' hyperthyroidism. The sample consisted of peripheral blood. The genes are TRBV6-2 or TRBV6-3 and TRBJ1-5; 9 positions match TRBD1. CDR3 loop: CASSLGQGRSNQPQHF. CDR3 nucleotide sequence: TGTGCCAGCAGTCTTGGACAGGGGAGGAGCAATCAGCCCCAGCATTTT.